These 28 T cell receptor beta chains came from one sample sequenced in a study of blood T cell repertoires in COVID-19. Some clones are missing from TCRdb's copy, which holds only in-frame ones; the method was immunoSEQ multiplex PCR. The top ten hold 3% to 4.5% of the sample, which has around 200,000 clones, 80% to 90% seen once. The sequenced sample was PBMCs or T cells enriched from blood (not recorded which). All receptors come from a woman aged 40 to 50 with acute COVID-19.

Regarding this clone: The limits of the CDR3 on the DNA are not certain, so only TCRdb's listed CDR3 is given. This chain joins TRBV21-1 and TRBJ2-7; the DNA was not compared with TRBD2, the D call given in the table. TRBV21-1 is a pseudogene locus. A total of 13 residues make up the CDR3, ends included. This CDR3 reads CEIVARGSYEQYV.

The chain is built from TRBV2 and TRBJ1-1, with 9 bases that match TRBD1. CDR1 and CDR2 (germline): SNHLY, FYNNEI. Trimming cost V 5 bases and J 0 bases; bases outside gene matches: 1. There are 14 residues in the CDR3. The CDR3 is CASSWDRVNTEAFF. The CDR3 DNA sequence: TGTGCCAGCAGTTGGGACAGGGTGAACACTGAAGCTTTCTTT. Based on the CDR3 plus reference TRBV2 and TRBJ1-1, the full variable domain is EPEVTQTPSHQVTQMGQEVILRCVPISNHLYFYWYRQILGQKVEFLVSFYNNEISEKSEIFDDQFSVERPDGSNFTLKIRSTKLEDSAMYFCASSWDRVNTEAFFGQGTRLTVV.

The genes are TRBV5-8 and TRBJ1-5; D uncertain. Germline CDR1 and CDR2: SGHTS and YDEGEE. V was cut by 1 base and J by 2 bases, with 7 bases left in between. This CDR3 is built from 14 residues. Written as DNA, the CDR3 is TGTGCCAGCAGCTTGATTTCTGGCAATCAGCCCCAGCATTTT. Protein sequence: CASSLISGNQPQHF.

V usage is TRBV14 and J usage is TRBJ1-4; 7 bases fit TRBD1. CDR1 and CDR2 from the germline V gene are SGHDN and FVKESK. With 2 bases clipped from V and 0 bases from J, the junction kept 15 bases outside the gene matches. This CDR3 spans 20 amino acids. The CDR3 nucleotides read TGTGCCAGCAGCCAACTAAAAGGGACAGCCGACGAAACAACTAATGAAAAACTGTTTTTT. Translating gives CASSQLKGTADETTNEKLFF. The full variable domain, completed using reference TRBV14 and TRBJ1-4, is EAGVTQFPSHSVIEKGQTVTLRCDPISGHDNLYWYRRVMGKEIKFLLHFVKESKQDESGMPNNRFLAERTGGTYSTLKVQPAELEDSGVYFCASSQLKGTADETTNEKLFFGSGTQLSVL.

The chain uses TRBV6-2 or TRBV6-3 and TRBJ1-6, with D unresolved. The CDR3 consists of 13 residues. V was pared by 0 bases and J by 9 bases, with 6 bases between. Looked up from germline, CDR1 is MNHEY and CDR2 is SVGEGT. DNA of the CDR3: TGTGCCAGCAGTTACTCCACTGGTTCACCCCTCCACTTT. Translation gives CASSYSTGSPLHF.

V gene TRBV11-2 combines with J gene TRBJ2-1; the match to TRBD2 covers 8 bases. CDR3 length: 19 amino acids. CDR1 is SGHAT and CDR2 is FQNNGV in the germline V gene. The V gene end was trimmed by 6 bases and the J gene end by 4 bases; junction bases not matched to a gene: 20. The CDR3 protein is CASSYAPKGRLAGYNEQFF. CDR3 nucleotide sequence: TGTGCCAGCAGTTATGCCCCGAAGGGGCGCTTAGCGGGGTACAATGAGCAGTTCTTC.

The rearrangement joins TRBV29-1 to TRBJ1-2, with D hard to call. The V gene lost 3 bases and the J gene lost 1 base, with 3 bases spanning the gap. The CDR3 has 11 amino acids. The germline gives CDR1 SQVTM, CDR2 ANQGSEA. The CDR3 DNA reads TGCAGCGTTGACAGTAACTATGGCTACACCTTC. Protein product: CSVDSNYGYTF.

The chain recombines TRBV4-2 with TRBJ1-2; the D is unclear. Germline-derived CDR1 and CDR2 are LGHNA and YNFKEQ. The CDR3 has 15 residues. V lost 4 bases and J 4 bases, leaving 16 bases between the germline ends. CDR3 sequence reads: CASSRSVGGGYGYTF. CDR3 coding DNA: TGTGCCAGCAGCCGCAGCGTGGGTGGAGGCTATGGCTACACCTTC.

The CDR3 loop reads CASSYQGWGEGEKLFF. CDR3 sequence (DNA): TGTGCCAGCAGCTACCAGGGTTGGGGGGAAGGGGAAAAACTGTTTTTT. V is TRBV5-4 and J is TRBJ1-4, with D possibly being TRBD1 (5 bases). Trimming took off 3 bases at V and 8 bases at J, with 20 bases between the two ends. Germline V lookup: CDR1 SGHNT, CDR2 YYREEE (reference sequence). This CDR3 is 16 amino acids long.

The chain has TRBV3-1 (or the pseudogene TRBV3-2) and TRBJ1-3; the match to TRBD1 covers 11 bases. CDR3 length: 15 amino acids. The V and J ends lost 1 base and 9 bases, in that order; junction bases with no gene match: 5. CDR1 is LGHDT and CDR2 is YNNKEL in the germline V gene (reference sequence). CDR3 in amino acids: CASSQVDRGLRTIYF. The CDR3 DNA is TGTGCCAGCAGCCAAGTGGACAGGGGGCTCCGCACCATATATTTT.

In nucleotides, the CDR3 is TGTGCCAGCAGCTTGGAATCTGTGAACACTGAAGCTTTCTTT. As protein: CASSLESVNTEAFF. The chain employs TRBV5-4 and TRBJ1-1; D is unclear. Germline assignment: CDR1 SGHNT and CDR2 YYREEE (reference sequence). Trimming removed 0 bases from V and 0 bases from J, with 6 bases in between. The length of the CDR3 is 14 residues.

The chain recombines TRBV2 with TRBJ1-2; TRBD1 is a possible D gene (5 bases). Germline values: CDR1 SNHLY, CDR2 FYNNEI. CDR3 size: 13 residues. V dropped 6 bases and J dropped 4 bases, with 12 bases sitting between them. The chain's CDR3 is CASSARRGYGYTF. The CDR3 DNA follows: TGTGCCAGCAGCGCCAGGAGGGGCTATGGCTACACCTTC.

The chain combines TRBV5-4 with TRBJ1-2; possibly TRBD1 for D (6 bases). This CDR3 has 14 residues. Trimming removed 4 bases from V and 1 base from J, with 11 bases in between. The germline CDR1 and CDR2 sequences are SGHNT and YYREEE (reference sequence). CDR3 residues: CASSLPDSNYGYTF. Here the CDR3 DNA reads TGTGCCAGCAGCCTCCCGGACAGTAACTATGGCTACACCTTC.

V gene TRBV24-1 combines with J gene TRBJ1-4, with 8 bases that match TRBD1. The CDR3 extends over 13 amino acids. The germline V gene has CDR1 KGHDR and CDR2 SFDVKD. V was clipped by 9 bases and J by 7 bases; unmatched bases: 6. CDR3 region: CATGDTGGEKLFF. The CDR3 region has the DNA TGTGCCACCGGGGACACAGGGGGTGAAAAACTGTTTTTT.

The chain is built from TRBV5-6 and TRBJ1-1; 8 bases are shared with TRBD1. The CDR3 runs to 14 residues. With 3 bases clipped from V and 3 bases from J, the junction kept 4 bases outside the gene matches. The germline gives CDR1 SGHDT, CDR2 YYEEEE. The CDR3, as DNA: TGTGCCAGCAGCTCGACAGGGGTCGACACTGAAGCTTTCTTT. This translates into CASSSTGVDTEAFF.

CDR3 amino acids: CASSLAGQISPLHF. The CDR3 bases are TGTGCCAGCAGTTTAGCAGGCCAAATATCACCCCTCCACTTT. V and J are TRBV27 and TRBJ1-6; the D is unclear. Germline lookup yields CDR1 MNHEY and CDR2 SMNVEV (reference sequence). CDR3 size: 14 residues. V was shortened by 2 bases and J by 10 bases, with 12 bases between the two germline ends.

This chain joins TRBV20-1 and TRBJ2-7; 10 bases are a match to TRBD2. Germline values: CDR1 DFQATT, CDR2 SNEGSKA (reference sequence). The ends lost 3 bases at V and 5 bases at J; junction bases unmatched: 7. This CDR3 is 14 amino acids long. The CDR3 is CSASRAGGPNEQYF. The CDR3 DNA sequence: TGCAGTGCTAGTCGAGCGGGGGGGCCGAACGAGCAGTACTTC.

V is TRBV6-2 or TRBV6-3 and J is TRBJ1-1, with D tentatively TRBD1 (6 bases). Germline assignment: CDR1 MNHEY and CDR2 SVGEGT. V lost 4 bases and J 8 bases, leaving 20 bases between the germline ends. CDR3 length: 15 amino acids. The DNA for the CDR3 is TGTGCCAGCAGTTCCGGGACAAAGCCTTCGCCCGAAGCTTTCTTT. Translation gives CASSSGTKPSPEAFF.

The chain has TRBV9 and TRBJ2-1; possibly TRBD2 for D (7 bases). Germline V gene sequence: CDR1 SGDLS, CDR2 YYNGEE. V gave up 4 bases and J gave up 5 bases, with 19 bases separating them. The CDR3 loop spans 16 amino acids. The chain's CDR3 is CASSPGGGPTDNEQFF. CDR3 DNA sequence: TGTGCCAGCAGCCCCGGCGGGGGCCCGACCGACAATGAGCAGTTCTTC. Together with reference TRBV9 and TRBJ2-1, the CDR3 gives the full variable domain: DSGVTQTPKHLITATGQRVTLRCSPRSGDLSVYWYQQSLDQGLQFLIQYYNGEERAKGNILERFSAQQFPDLHSELNLSSLELGDSALYFCASSPGGGPTDNEQFFGPGTRLTVL.

J is TRBJ1-3 and V is TRBV7-3; perhaps TRBD1 as D (5 bases). This CDR3 spans 13 amino acids. CDR1 is SGHTA and CDR2 is FQGTGA in the germline V gene. The V end was cut by 5 bases, the J end by 2 bases, with 7 bases between. The DNA for the CDR3 is TGTGCCAGCAGCCAGGGCCCTGGAAACACCATATATTTT. Amino acid sequence: CASSQGPGNTIYF.

This sequence joins TRBV2 and TRBJ2-1; 8 bases are a match to TRBD2. The CDR3 runs 16 residues. Germline-derived CDR1 and CDR2 are SNHLY and FYNNEI. J lost 3 bases, V lost 6 bases, and 10 bases had no gene match. Here the CDR3 reads CASRAAAGVLYNEQFF. The CDR3, as DNA: TGTGCCAGCAGGGCTGCAGCGGGGGTTCTCTACAATGAGCAGTTCTTC.

V gene TRBV13 combines with J gene TRBJ1-6; 12 positions agree with TRBD1. V was clipped by 5 bases and J by 9 bases; unmatched bases: 5. Germline V gene lookup returns CDR1 PRHDT and CDR2 FYEKMQ (reference sequence). CDR3 length: 15 residues. CDR3 sequence reads: CASSLGTGGSSPLHF. The DNA of the CDR3 is TGTGCCAGCAGCCTCGGGACAGGGGGCTCTTCACCCCTCCACTTT.

The chain recombines TRBV24-1 with TRBJ2-7, with TRBD1 matching 7 bases. There are 15 residues in the CDR3. Germline assignment: CDR1 KGHDR and CDR2 SFDVKD. After removal of 4 bases from V and 5 bases from J, the junction contained 10 bases not matched to a gene. The CDR3 DNA reads as TGTGCCACCAGTGACCGAGATCCGACAGGGAACGAGCAGTACTTC. It encodes CATSDRDPTGNEQYF.

The V and J genes are TRBV7-9 and TRBJ2-2, with TRBD1 matching over 7 bases. With V trimmed by 5 bases and J by 0 bases, 6 bases remained unmatched. The germline V gene has CDR1 SEHNR and CDR2 FQNEAQ (reference sequence). CDR3 length: 16 amino acids. The CDR3: CASSLGTVSNTGELFF. CDR3 bases: TGTGCCAGCAGCCTGGGGACAGTCTCGAACACCGGGGAGCTGTTTTTT.

The chain employs TRBV5-5 and TRBJ2-7, with D possibly being TRBD1 (6 bases). Germline lookup yields CDR1 SGHKS and CDR2 YYEKEE (reference sequence). V lost 1 base and J 6 bases, leaving 11 bases between the germline ends. CDR3 length: 13 amino acids. In DNA form, the CDR3 reads TGTGCCAGCAGCTTGTTTTTAGGGGGCGAGCAGTACGTC. Its translation is CASSLFLGGEQYV.

Concerning this clone itself: A junction end diverges from the germline sequence, so it may reflect a read error. J is TRBJ1-1 and V is TRBV9, with D perhaps matching TRBD1 (6 bases). This CDR3 contains 13 residues. Germline V CDR1 and CDR2: SGDLS, YYNGEE. This CDR3 is CASSVDGGGVDVF. Written as DNA, the CDR3 is TGTGCCAGCAGCGTAGATGGAGGGGGGGTGGATGTCTTT.

The CDR3 DNA sequence: TGTGCCAGCTCACCAGGACTAGCGGGGGGCCTAGTGGATACGCAGTATTTT. Protein: CASSPGLAGGLVDTQYF. The genes are TRBV18 and TRBJ2-3, with TRBD2 matching 14 bases. CDR1 is KGHSH and CDR2 is LQKENI in the germline V gene. Trimming at V came to 2 bases and at J to 6 bases, leaving 7 bases not matched to a gene. The CDR3 contains 17 residues.

CDR3 amino acids: CASRRIGNTAEAFF. As DNA, the CDR3 is TGTGCCAGCAGGCGGATCGGAAACACTGCTGAAGCTTTCTTT. The rearrangement links TRBV27 to TRBJ1-1; D is undetermined. The germline V and J ends were trimmed by 6 bases and 6 bases, with 17 bases remaining between them. The germline V gene has CDR1 MNHEY and CDR2 SMNVEV (reference sequence). The CDR3 has 14 amino acids.